Included here is one T cell receptor beta chain sequence, with context. This clonotype came up a few times. Its antigen is not yet known. Within one base of it there is no much larger clone, and no base qualities were kept. These data belong to a study of T-cell reconstitution after alpha-beta-depleted transplantation in children (TCRdb year 2016). About the full investigation: Using TCR repertoire profiling, the study followed T-cell immune reconstitution in a quantitative way in children after TCRalphabeta/CD19-depleted allogeneic hematopoietic cell transplantation.

To prepare the library, PCR was applied. TCRdb shows the sequencer as Illumina HiSeq 2500. TCR libraries were prepared with molecular barcoding, using unique molecular identifiers to normalize TCRbeta repertoire quantification. Clones were called with MiXCR by TCRdb after fastp trimmed the public reads at Q25, and only in-frame beta chains were retained. Identical CDR3 proteins give one entry, which carries the most common genes and DNA. Counted in this sample were around 500,000 distinct CDR3 sequences; around 13% of them appeared once. The ten most abundant clones make up less than 6.5% of the sample. Based on the germline V gene, the CDR1 and CDR2 sequences are SGHRS and YFSETQ. The germline ends are 16 bases apart after V is trimmed by 0 bases and J by 8 bases. The CDR3, from cysteine to phenylalanine, totals 15 residues. Here the CDR3 DNA is all that survives: 45 bases in frame from base 1.

This sequence originates from a human donor who donated a stem cell graft to a child with combined immunodeficiency. The rearranged segments are TRBV5-1 and TRBJ2-3; the D gene is perhaps TRBD2, on 6 matching bases. The material sequenced was PBMCs from the stem cell graft donor, taken from the stem cell graft. Here is the DNA: TGCGCCAGCAGCTTGGGCGGGGCAACATTGGGTACGCAGTATTTT. It encodes CASSLGGATLGTQYF.